This T cell receptor (beta chain) was recorded in a study of CD8 T cells in Susac syndrome. Looking at the study overall: Blood was drawn from patients with Susac syndrome. At that point, they were therapy-naive, on corticosteroids, or on intravenous immunoglobulin alone.

About 0.5 to 1 ug RNA was reverse transcribed with random hexamers. It was immunoSEQ multiplex PCR that amplified TCR beta CDR3 across 54 Vbeta and 13 Jbeta. A single record per CDR3 protein comes from TCRdb applying MiXCR to the immunoSEQ multiplex PCR reads. The sample has 95,000 to 150,000 distinct CDR3 sequences, over 90% seen once. As to this clonotype: Its antigen is as yet unknown.

Fulfillment of recently defined diagnostic criteria for definite or probable disease was shown by the patients with Susac syndrome. Findings and limits, study-wide: CD8+ clonal expansion in Susac peaked in TEMRA cells and active patients.

The CDR3 contains 15 residues. Trimming removed 2 bases from V and 3 bases from J; junction bases left unmatched: 5. The germline CDR1 and CDR2 sequences are LNHNV and YYDKDF (reference sequence). This TCR was recovered from a human donor with Susac syndrome. The material sequenced was CD8+ T cells from PBMCs. The J gene is TRBJ2-3, the V gene TRBV15; 7 nucleotides align to TRBD1. The CDR3 spells CATSRPGDSTDTQYF. The CDR3 DNA reads TGTGCCACCAGCAGACCCGGGGACAGTACAGATACGCAGTATTTT.